A selection of T cell receptor beta chains follows, all from one sample in a study of T-cell memory formation after mild COVID-19. TCRdb re-called the 5' RACE reads with MiXCR, one entry per CDR3 protein. This table has about 560,000 distinct CDR3 sequences, roughly a fifth appearing once. Sequenced: PBMCs or a T cell subset sorted from them (not recorded which). These receptor sequences come from an adult woman who had mild COVID-19 (a few samples of this study predate the infection). Cell type and time point are not known. Both conserved end residues are part of each CDR3. The D gene is left open where the match is weak. Size tells how often a clone was seen (once, few, many) or the class of an expanded clone, and some rows leave it out.

cdr3_length,j_call,d_call,v_call,clone_size,cdr3_aa,cdr3_nt
17,TRBJ2-7,-,TRBV12-2,-,CASRFKGGGGSSYEQYF,TGTGCAAGTCGCTTCAAGGGGGGTGGCGGGAGCTCCTACGAGCAGTACTTC
14,TRBJ2-7,TRBD2,TRBV20-1,-,CSAETSGGNYEQYF,TGCAGTGCTGAAACTAGCGGAGGGAACTACGAGCAGTACTTC
17,TRBJ2-5,TRBD2,TRBV5-1,many,CASSSLSSGGPGETQYF,TGCGCCAGCAGCTCCCTATCTAGCGGGGGGCCCGGGGAGACCCAGTACTTC
13,TRBJ2-1,-,TRBV7-2,many,CASSFASYNEQFF,TGTGCCAGCAGCTTCGCCTCCTACAATGAGCAGTTCTTC
15,TRBJ2-6,-,TRBV11-3,few,CASSPRSSGANVLTF,TGTGCCAGCAGCCCCAGGAGCTCTGGGGCCAACGTCCTGACTTTC
14,TRBJ2-7,-,TRBV27,-,CASSLYNAGYEQYF,TGTGCCAGCAGTTTATACAACGCTGGGTACGAGCAGTACTTC
16,TRBJ1-1,-,TRBV11-2,many,CASSLQGTLLGTEAFF,TGTGCCAGCAGCTTACAGGGGACCCTGCTGGGCACTGAAGCTTTCTTT
17,TRBJ2-5,TRBD2,TRBV7-2,-,CASSPGTSGSREETQYF,TGTGCCAGCAGCCCCGGGACTAGCGGGAGTAGAGAAGAGACCCAGTACTTC
15,TRBJ2-1,TRBD2,TRBV7-8,-,CASSFEREGVYEQFF,TGTGCCAGCAGCTTTGAGCGGGAGGGGGTGTATGAGCAGTTCTTC
14,TRBJ2-1,TRBD2,TRBV12-3/TRBV12-4,-,CASSLPGGSNEQFF,TGTGCCAGCAGCCTCCCGGGAGGTAGCAATGAGCAGTTCTTC